The present TCR beta chain was sequenced within a study of T cells after yellow fever vaccination. This clonotype appeared a few times. Trimming removed 5 bases at V and 8 bases at J, with 22 bases between. The CDR3 has 17 amino acids. From germline, CDR1 is PRHDT and CDR2 FYEKMQ (reference sequence). In TCRdb, the 5' RACE reads were re-called with MiXCR into one record per CDR3 protein. This sample has around 350,000 distinct CDR3 sequences, with approximately 10% found just once. This specimen was PBMCs, taken on the day of the first yellow fever vaccination. This receptor was identified in a young man who received the YFV17D yellow fever vaccine. The V call is TRBV13, the J call TRBJ1-6; D perhaps matches TRBD1 (5 bases). The CDR3 loop is CASSPTQRQGTYSPLHF. DNA for the CDR3: TGTGCCAGCAGCCCCACCCAGCGCCAGGGTACCTATTCACCCCTCCACTTT.